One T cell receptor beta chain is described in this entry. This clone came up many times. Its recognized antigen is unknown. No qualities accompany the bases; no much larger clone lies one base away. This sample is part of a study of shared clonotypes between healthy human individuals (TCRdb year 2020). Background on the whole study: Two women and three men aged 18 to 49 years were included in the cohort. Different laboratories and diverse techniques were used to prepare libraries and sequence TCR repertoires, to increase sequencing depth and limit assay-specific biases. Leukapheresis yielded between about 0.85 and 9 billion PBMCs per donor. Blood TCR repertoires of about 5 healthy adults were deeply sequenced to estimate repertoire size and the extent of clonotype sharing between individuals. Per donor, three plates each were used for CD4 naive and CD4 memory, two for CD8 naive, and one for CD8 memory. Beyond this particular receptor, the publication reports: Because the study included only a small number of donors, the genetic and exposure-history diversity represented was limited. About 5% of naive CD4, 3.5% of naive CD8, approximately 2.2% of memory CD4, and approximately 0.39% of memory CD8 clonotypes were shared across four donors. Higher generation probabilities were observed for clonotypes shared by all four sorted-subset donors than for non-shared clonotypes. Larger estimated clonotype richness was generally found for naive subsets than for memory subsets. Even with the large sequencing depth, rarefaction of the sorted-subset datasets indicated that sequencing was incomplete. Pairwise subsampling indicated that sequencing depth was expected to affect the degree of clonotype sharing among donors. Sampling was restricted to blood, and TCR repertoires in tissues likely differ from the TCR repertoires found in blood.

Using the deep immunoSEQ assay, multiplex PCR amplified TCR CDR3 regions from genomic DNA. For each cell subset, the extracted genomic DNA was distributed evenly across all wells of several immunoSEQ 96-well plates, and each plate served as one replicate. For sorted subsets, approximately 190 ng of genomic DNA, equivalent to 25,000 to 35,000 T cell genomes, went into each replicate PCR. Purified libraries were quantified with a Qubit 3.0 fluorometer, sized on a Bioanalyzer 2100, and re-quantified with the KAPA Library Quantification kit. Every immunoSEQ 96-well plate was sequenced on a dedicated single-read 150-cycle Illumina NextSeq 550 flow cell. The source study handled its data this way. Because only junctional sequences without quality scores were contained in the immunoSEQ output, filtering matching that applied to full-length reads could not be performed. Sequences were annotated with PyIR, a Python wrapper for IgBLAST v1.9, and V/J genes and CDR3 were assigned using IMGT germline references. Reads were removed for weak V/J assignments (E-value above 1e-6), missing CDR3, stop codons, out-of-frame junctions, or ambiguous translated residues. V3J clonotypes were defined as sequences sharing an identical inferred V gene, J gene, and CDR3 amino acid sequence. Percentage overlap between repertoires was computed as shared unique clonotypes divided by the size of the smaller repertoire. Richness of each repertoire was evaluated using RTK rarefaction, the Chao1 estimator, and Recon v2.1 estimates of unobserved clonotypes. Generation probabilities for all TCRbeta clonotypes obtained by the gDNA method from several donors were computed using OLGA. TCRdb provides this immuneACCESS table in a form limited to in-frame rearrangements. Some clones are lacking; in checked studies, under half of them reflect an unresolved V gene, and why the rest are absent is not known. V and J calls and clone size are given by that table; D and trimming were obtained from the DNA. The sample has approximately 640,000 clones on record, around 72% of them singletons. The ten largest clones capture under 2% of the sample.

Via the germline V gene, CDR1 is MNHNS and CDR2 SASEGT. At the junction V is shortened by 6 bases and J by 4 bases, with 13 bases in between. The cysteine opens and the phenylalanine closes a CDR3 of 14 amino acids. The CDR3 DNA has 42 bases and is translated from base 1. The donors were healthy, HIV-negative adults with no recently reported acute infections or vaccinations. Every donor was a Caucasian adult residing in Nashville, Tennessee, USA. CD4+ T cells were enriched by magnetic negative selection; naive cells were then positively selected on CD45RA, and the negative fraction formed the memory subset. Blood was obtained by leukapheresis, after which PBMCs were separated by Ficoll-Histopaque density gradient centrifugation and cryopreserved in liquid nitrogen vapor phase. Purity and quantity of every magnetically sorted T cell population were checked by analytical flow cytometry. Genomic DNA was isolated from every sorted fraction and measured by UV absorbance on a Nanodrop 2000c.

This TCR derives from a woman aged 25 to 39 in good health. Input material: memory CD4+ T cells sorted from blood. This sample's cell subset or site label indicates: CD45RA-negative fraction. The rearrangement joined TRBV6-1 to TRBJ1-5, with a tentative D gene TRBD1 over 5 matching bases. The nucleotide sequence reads TGTGCCAGCAGGTTGGGGGGGTTTAATCAGCCCCAGCATTTT. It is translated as CASRLGGFNQPQHF.